The present entry profiles one T cell receptor beta chain with its context. This entry comes from a study of shared clonotypes between healthy human individuals. Trimming cost V 0 bases and J 1 base; bases outside gene matches: 16. Germline lookup yields CDR1 SGHTS and CDR2 YDEGEE. The CDR3 sequence is 20 residues long. Unsorted samples drew genomic DNA from tens of millions of PBMCs. Assay: immunoSEQ multiplex PCR; the TCRdb copy retains only in-frame clones and omits some. The sample consists of about 470,000 clones, 79% of them appearing once. Sequenced material: PBMCs. The rearrangement uses TRBV5-8 and TRBJ1-3, with 7 bases lining up with TRBD1. The clonotype originates from a woman aged 40-49 years in good health. Some clones in this sample may be carry-over from other donors' samples. CDR3 residues: CASSLEAPIRTGSSGNTIYF. CDR3 bases: TGTGCCAGCAGCTTGGAGGCTCCGATTCGGACAGGATCTTCTGGAAACACCATATATTTT.